This paragraph covers one TCR beta chain sequence. Its target is unknown. V lost 7 bases and J lost 5; bases outside the gene matches: 10. Germline loops: CDR1 SGHNT, CDR2 YYREEE (reference sequence). This CDR3 spans 15 amino acids. TCR beta CDR3 region amplification was performed from RNA transcripts. First-round RT-PCR targeting the TCR CDR3 was performed with the HTBI primer set. Each CDR3 protein is one row after TCRdb ran MiXCR on the multiplex PCR reads. In the table there are 150,000 to 200,000 distinct CDR3 sequences, 9.4% of which are singletons. When hyperthyroidism was first diagnosed, the blood sample was taken, preceding any ophthalmopathy symptoms. This entry belongs to a study of T cells in Graves' hyperthyroidism and ophthalmopathy. Study-wide findings and caveats: Separating ophthalmopathy from stable hyperthyroidism was achieved by a 13 V-J model.

The receptor comes from a woman in her late teens or twenties with Graves' hyperthyroidism that later progressed to Graves' ophthalmopathy. Sequences were obtained from blood. V gene TRBV5-4 combines with J gene TRBJ2-5, with 11 positions matching TRBD2. The CDR3 protein is CASQKLAGGFETQYF. The CDR3 DNA sequence: TGTGCCAGCCAGAAGCTAGCGGGGGGCTTTGAGACCCAGTACTTC.